The T cell receptor beta chain under discussion was sequenced for a study of breast tumors, draining lymph nodes, adjacent tissues. Overall study findings and caveats: Compared with basal-like, luminal-like tumors shared significantly more repertoire with nontumor tissue. Tumor TCR diversity was below lymph nodes but above nontumor tissue.

Unmatched junction bases numbered 12, after V lost 0 bases and J lost 1 base. Germline loops: CDR1 LNHNV, CDR2 YYDKDF (reference sequence). The CDR3 runs to 19 residues. This clonotype was counted at least ten times. Its antigen is not identified. TCRdb analysed the multiplex PCR reads with MiXCR anew, one entry per CDR3 protein. This sample has about 230,000 distinct CDR3 sequences; about 32% occur once, and the top ten carry more than 1.3%. Axillary draining lymph nodes of breast cancer patients supplied the node samples. The TCR sequence derives from a female donor with breast cancer. Some clones in this sample may be carry-over from other donors' samples. Sample: axillary lymph node tissue. The chain links TRBV15 to TRBJ1-5; 7 nucleotides line up with TRBD1. This chain's CDR3 is CATSRDLPGGTVSNQPQHF. CDR3 DNA: TGTGCCACCAGCAGAGATTTGCCAGGGGGTACGGTAAGCAATCAGCCCCAGCATTTT.